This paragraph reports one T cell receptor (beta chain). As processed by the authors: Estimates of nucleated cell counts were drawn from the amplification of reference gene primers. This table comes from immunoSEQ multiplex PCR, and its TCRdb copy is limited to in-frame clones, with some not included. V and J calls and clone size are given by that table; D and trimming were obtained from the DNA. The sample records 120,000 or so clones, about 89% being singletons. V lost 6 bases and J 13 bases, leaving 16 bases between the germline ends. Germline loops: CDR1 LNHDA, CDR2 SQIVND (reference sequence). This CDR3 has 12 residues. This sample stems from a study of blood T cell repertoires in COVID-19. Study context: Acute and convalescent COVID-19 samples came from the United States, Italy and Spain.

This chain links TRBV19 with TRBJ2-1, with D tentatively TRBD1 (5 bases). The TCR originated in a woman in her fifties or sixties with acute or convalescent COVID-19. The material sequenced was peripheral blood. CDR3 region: CASSPQGPLQFF. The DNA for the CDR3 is TGTGCCAGTAGCCCCCAGGGCCCACTTCAGTTCTTC.